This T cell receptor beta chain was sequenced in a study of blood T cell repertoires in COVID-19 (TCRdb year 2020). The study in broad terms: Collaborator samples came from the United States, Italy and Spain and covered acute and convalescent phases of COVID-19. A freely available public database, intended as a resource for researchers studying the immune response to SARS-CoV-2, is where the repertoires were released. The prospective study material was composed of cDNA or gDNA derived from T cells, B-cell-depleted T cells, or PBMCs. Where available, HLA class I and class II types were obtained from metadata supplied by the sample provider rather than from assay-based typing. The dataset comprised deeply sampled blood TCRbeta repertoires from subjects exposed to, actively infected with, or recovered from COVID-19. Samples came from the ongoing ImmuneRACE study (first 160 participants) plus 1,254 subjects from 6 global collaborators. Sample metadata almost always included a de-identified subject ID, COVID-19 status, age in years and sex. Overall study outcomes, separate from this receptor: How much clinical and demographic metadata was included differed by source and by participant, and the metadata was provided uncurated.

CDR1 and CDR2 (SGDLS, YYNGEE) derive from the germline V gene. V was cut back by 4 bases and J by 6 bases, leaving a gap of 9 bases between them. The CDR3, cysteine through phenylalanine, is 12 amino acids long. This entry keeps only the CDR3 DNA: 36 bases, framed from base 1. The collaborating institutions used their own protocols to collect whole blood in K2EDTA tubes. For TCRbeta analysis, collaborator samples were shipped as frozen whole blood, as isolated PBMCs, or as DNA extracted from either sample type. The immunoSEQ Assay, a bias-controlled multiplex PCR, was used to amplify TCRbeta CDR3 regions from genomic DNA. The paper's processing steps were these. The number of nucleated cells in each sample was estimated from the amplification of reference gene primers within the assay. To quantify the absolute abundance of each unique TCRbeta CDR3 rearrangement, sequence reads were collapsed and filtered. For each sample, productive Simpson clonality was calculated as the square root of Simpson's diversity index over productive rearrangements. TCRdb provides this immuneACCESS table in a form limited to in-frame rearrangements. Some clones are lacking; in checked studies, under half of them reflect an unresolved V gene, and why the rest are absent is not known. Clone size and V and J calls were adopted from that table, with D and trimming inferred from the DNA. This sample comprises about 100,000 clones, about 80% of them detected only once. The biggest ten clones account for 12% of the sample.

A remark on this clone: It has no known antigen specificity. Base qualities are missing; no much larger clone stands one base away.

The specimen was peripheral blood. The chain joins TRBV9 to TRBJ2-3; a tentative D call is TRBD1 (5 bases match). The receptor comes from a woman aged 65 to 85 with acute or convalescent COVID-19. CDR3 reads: CASSPRQDTQYF. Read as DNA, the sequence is TGTGCCAGCAGCCCCCGACAGGATACGCAGTATTTT.